Presented here are 15 T cell receptor beta chains from one specimen sequenced in a study of T cells after yellow fever vaccination. TCRdb re-analysed the 5' RACE reads in MiXCR, keeping a single row per CDR3 protein. This table has nearly 550,000 distinct CDR3 sequences, 15% to 20% appearing once. The sequenced sample was PBMCs, obtained 15 days after the yellow fever booster vaccination. These receptors were obtained from a man aged 25 to 45 who received the YFV17D yellow fever vaccine.

The chain couples TRBV4-2 to TRBJ2-2, with D possibly matching TRBD2 (6 bases). This CDR3 region has 15 residues. Deletions cut 4 bases from V and 0 bases from J, with 9 bases between. CDR1 is LGHNA, CDR2 YNFKEQ, per germline. The CDR3 DNA is TGTGCCAGCAGCCGGGACTCCTCGAACACCGGGGAGCTGTTTTTT. Translation: CASSRDSSNTGELFF.

Here the CDR3 DNA reads TGTGCCAGCAGAGTACTAGCGGGGGCCTACGAGCAGTACTTC. Translation gives CASRVLAGAYEQYF. The chain uses TRBV2 and TRBJ2-7; TRBD2 matches at 11 bases. The CDR3 is 14 amino acids. Germline CDR1 and CDR2: SNHLY and FYNNEI. V lost 6 bases, J lost 2 bases, and 3 bases stayed unmatched.

The V and J genes are TRBV18 and TRBJ2-7; D gene unclear. Trimming took 3 bases from V and 4 from J, leaving 7 bases between them. Germline V gene sequence: CDR1 KGHSH, CDR2 LQKENI. The CDR3 spans 12 residues. The CDR3 sequence is CASSPEAYEQYF. As DNA, the CDR3 is TGTGCCAGCTCACCTGAAGCGTACGAGCAGTACTTC.

Ten or more counts support this clonotype. The chain combines TRBV7-6 with TRBJ2-2; D gene uncertain. Germline V gene sequence: CDR1 SGHVS, CDR2 FNYEAQ. The CDR3 contains 14 residues. With 1 base removed from V and 5 bases from J, the gap between germline ends came to 8 bases. CDR3 sequence (DNA): TGTGCCAGCAGCTTAGGGGCGGCTACCGGGGAGCTGTTTTTT. Protein product: CASSLGAATGELFF.

This sequence joins TRBV7-2 and TRBJ2-2; a weak D match, TRBD2 (5 bases). V gave up 1 base and J gave up 6 bases, with 15 bases separating them. The CDR3 is 16 residues long. CDR1 SGHTA and CDR2 FQGNSA come from the germline V gene. The CDR3 loop reads CASSLVSSLGPGELFF. The CDR3 DNA reads TGTGCCAGCAGCTTAGTGTCTAGCTTAGGCCCCGGGGAGCTGTTTTTT.

In DNA form, the CDR3 reads TGCGCCAGCAGCCCCGGACTAGCGGGACCCCCCGGGGAGCTGTTTTTT. It specifies CASSPGLAGPPGELFF. The chain combines TRBV5-1 with TRBJ2-2, with TRBD2 matching over 12 bases. The V gene end was trimmed by 4 bases and the J gene end by 6 bases; junction bases not matched to a gene: 7. The CDR3 extends over 16 amino acids. Per the germline V gene, CDR1 is SGHRS and CDR2 is YFSETQ.

The chain links TRBV12-3 or TRBV12-4 to TRBJ1-3; no clear D. This CDR3 region has 12 residues. Trimming left V 6 bases short and J 4 bases short, with 7 bases between. The CDR3 here is CASRSAGNTIYF. The CDR3 DNA reads as TGTGCCAGCAGGTCAGCGGGAAACACCATATATTTT.

Only a few counts were recorded for this clonotype. V and J are TRBV7-2 and TRBJ2-3; 8 bases match TRBD2. The CDR3 length is 15 residues. The V and J ends lost 5 bases and 4 bases, in that order; junction bases with no gene match: 8. Germline assignment: CDR1 SGHTA and CDR2 FQGNSA. This CDR3 reads CASSTPGLVADTQYF. As DNA, the CDR3 is TGTGCCAGCAGCACGCCGGGACTAGTAGCAGATACGCAGTATTTT. The whole variable domain, filled in from reference TRBV7-2 and TRBJ2-3, reads GAGVSQSPSNKVTEKGKDVELRCDPISGHTALYWYRQSLGQGLEFLIYFQGNSAPDKSGLPSDRFSAERTGGSVSTLTIQRTQQEDSAVYLCASSTPGLVADTQYFGPGTRLTVL.

The chain uses TRBV7-2 and TRBJ2-7; D uncertain. CDR3 length: 14 amino acids. Germline V CDR1 and CDR2: SGHTA, FQGNSA. The V gene lost 5 bases and the J gene lost 6 bases, with 17 bases spanning the gap. In DNA form, the CDR3 reads TGTGCCAGCAGCACCCTCCCCAACTTTGGCGAGCAGTACTTC. Translation: CASSTLPNFGEQYF.

The chain has TRBV7-8 and TRBJ2-3; TRBD2 is a possible D gene (5 bases). Trimming took off 8 bases at V and 3 bases at J, with 18 bases between the two ends. This CDR3 region has 15 residues. Germline V CDR1 and CDR2: SGHVS, FQNEAQ. CDR3 sequence reads: CASVSGFYSTDTQYF. DNA for the CDR3: TGTGCCAGCGTCAGCGGATTCTATTCTACAGATACGCAGTATTTT.

In its sample, this clonotype was seen many times. CDR3 sequence (DNA): TGCAGTGCTAGAGATGCCCGTTCTTCGAACATTCAGTACTTC. It is translated as CSARDARSSNIQYF. The gene calls are TRBV20-1 and TRBJ2-4, with no clear D. CDR3 length: 14 residues. Looked up from germline, CDR1 is DFQATT and CDR2 is SNEGSKA (reference sequence). Trimming removed 0 bases from V and 7 bases from J, with 13 bases in between.

This clonotype was seen only a few times. The chain uses TRBV20-1 and TRBJ2-7, with 8 bases fitting TRBD1. V was clipped by 6 bases and J by 3 bases; unmatched bases: 7. Germline values: CDR1 DFQATT, CDR2 SNEGSKA (reference sequence). CDR3 length: 13 residues. The CDR3, as DNA: TGCAGTGCGAAAACAGGGGGTAGCTACGAGCAGTACTTC. Residues: CSAKTGGSYEQYF.

The V call is TRBV7-2, the J call TRBJ1-1; 10 positions match TRBD1. Germline lookup yields CDR1 SGHTA and CDR2 FQGNSA. J was trimmed by 10 bases and V by 5 bases; bases with no gene match: 13. The CDR3 is made up of 15 amino acids. The DNA of the CDR3 is TGTGCCAGCAGCCCCCGGGACAGGGGTTGGCAGGGAGCTTTCTTT. As protein: CASSPRDRGWQGAFF.

The table lists this clonotype with a few counts. V and J are TRBV30 and TRBJ2-3, with D hard to call. Trimming shortened V by 5 bases and J by 4 bases, and 10 bases separated the two germline ends. CDR3 size: 12 residues. Germline V gene sequence: CDR1 GTSNPN, CDR2 SVGIG (reference sequence). CDR3 DNA sequence: TGTGCCTGGCCCCCCTCTTCAGATACGCAGTATTTT. It is translated as CAWPPSSDTQYF.

This clonotype was seen a few times. The chain recombines TRBV5-5 with TRBJ2-7; D is tentatively TRBD1 or TRBD2 (5 bases each). Trimming stripped 3 bases from V and 4 bases from J, with 14 bases between. Germline V CDR1 and CDR2: SGHKS, YYEKEE (reference sequence). The CDR3 totals 14 residues. The CDR3 spells CASSSPGRQYEQYF. CDR3 coding DNA: TGTGCCAGCAGCTCGCCGGGACGGCAATACGAGCAGTACTTC.